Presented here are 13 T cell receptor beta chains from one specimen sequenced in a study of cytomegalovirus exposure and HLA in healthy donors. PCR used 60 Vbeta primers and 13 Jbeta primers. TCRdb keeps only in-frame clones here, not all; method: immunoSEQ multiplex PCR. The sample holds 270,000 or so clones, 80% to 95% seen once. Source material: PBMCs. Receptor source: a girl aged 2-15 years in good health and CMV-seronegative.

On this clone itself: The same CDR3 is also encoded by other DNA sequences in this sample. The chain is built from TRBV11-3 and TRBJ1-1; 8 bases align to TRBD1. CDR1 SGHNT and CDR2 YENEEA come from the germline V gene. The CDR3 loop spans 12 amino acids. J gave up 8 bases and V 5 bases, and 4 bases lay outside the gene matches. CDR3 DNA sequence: TGTGCCAGCAGCCCAGGACAGGGCGAAGCTTTCTTT. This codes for CASSPGQGEAFF.

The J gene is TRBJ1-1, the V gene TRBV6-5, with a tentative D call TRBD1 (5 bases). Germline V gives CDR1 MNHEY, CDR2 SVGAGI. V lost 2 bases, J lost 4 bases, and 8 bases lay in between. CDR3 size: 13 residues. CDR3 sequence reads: CASSYGGGTEAFF. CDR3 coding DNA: TGTGCCAGCAGTTACGGGGGGGGCACTGAAGCTTTCTTT.

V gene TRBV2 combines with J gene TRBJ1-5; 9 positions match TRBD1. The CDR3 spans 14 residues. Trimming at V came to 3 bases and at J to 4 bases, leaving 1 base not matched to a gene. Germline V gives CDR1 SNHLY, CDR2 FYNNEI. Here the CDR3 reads CASSDDRGNQPQHF. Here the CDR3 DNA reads TGTGCCAGCAGTGACGACAGGGGGAATCAGCCCCAGCATTTT.

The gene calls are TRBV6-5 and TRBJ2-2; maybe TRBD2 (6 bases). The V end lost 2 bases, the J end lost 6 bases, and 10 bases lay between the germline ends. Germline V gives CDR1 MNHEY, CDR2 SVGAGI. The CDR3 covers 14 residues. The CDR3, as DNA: TGTGCCAGCAGTTACGGGGGGATTCCCGGGGAGCTGTTTTTT. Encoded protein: CASSYGGIPGELFF.

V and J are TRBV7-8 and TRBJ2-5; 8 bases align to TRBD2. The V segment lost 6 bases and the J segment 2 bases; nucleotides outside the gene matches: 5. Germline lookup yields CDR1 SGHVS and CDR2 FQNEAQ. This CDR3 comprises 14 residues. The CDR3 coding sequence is TGTGCCAGCAGGGGTGCGGGGGGACAAGAGACCCAGTACTTC. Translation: CASRGAGGQETQYF. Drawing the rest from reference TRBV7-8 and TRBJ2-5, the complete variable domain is GAGVSQSPRYKVAKRGQDVALRCDPISGHVSLFWYQQALGQGPEFLTYFQNEAQLDKSGLPSDRFFAERPEGSVSTLKIQRTQQEDSAVYLCASRGAGGQETQYFGPGTRLLVL.

The CDR3, as DNA: TGTGCCATCAGTGAGTTTGATGCGGGCAATGAGCAGTTCTTC. Translation gives CAISEFDAGNEQFF. The V call is TRBV10-3, the J call TRBJ2-1, with a possible D match to TRBD2 (5 bases). CDR1 ENHRY and CDR2 SYGVKD come from the germline V gene. The V end lost 1 base, the J end lost 6 bases, and 10 bases lay between the germline ends. CDR3 length equals 14 residues.

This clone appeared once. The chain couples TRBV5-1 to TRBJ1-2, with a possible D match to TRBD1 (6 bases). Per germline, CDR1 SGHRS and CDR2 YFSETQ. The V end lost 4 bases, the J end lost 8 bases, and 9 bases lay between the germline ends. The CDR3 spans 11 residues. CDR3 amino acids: CASSNGQGYTF. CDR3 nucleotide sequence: TGCGCCAGCAGCAATGGACAGGGCTACACCTTC. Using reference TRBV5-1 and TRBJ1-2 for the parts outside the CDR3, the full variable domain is KAGVTQTPRYLIKTRGQQVTLSCSPISGHRSVSWYQQTPGQGLQFLFEYFSETQRNKGNFPGRFSGRQFSNSRSEMNVSTLELGDSALYLCASSNGQGYTFGSGTRLTVV.

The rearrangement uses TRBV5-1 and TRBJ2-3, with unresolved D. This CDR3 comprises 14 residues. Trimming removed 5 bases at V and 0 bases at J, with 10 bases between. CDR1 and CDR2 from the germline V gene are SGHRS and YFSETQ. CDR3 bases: TGCGCCAGCAGTCTGGCCATTAGCACAGATACGCAGTATTTT. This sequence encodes CASSLAISTDTQYF.

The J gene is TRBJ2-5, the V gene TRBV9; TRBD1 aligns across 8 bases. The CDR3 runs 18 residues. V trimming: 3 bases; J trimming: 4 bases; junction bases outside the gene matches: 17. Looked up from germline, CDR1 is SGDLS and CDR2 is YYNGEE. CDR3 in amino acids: CASSARPGQVWARETQYF. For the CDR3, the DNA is TGTGCCAGCAGCGCCCGACCGGGACAGGTGTGGGCGAGAGAGACCCAGTACTTC.

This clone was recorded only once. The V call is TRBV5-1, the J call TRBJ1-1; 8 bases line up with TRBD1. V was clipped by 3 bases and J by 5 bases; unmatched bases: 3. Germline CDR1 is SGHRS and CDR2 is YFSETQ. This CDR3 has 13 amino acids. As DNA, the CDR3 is TGCGCCAGCAGCTCAGGGGGCTTAACTGAAGCTTTCTTT. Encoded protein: CASSSGGLTEAFF.

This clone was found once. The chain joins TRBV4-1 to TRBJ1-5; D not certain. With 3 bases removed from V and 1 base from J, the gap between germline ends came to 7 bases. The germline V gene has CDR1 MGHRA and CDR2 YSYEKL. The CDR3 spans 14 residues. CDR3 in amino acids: CASSQGGSNQPQHF. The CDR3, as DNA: TGCGCCAGCAGCCAGGGAGGAAGCAATCAGCCCCAGCATTTT.

CDR3 in DNA: TGTGCCTGGAGTCAGGATTTGAACACTGAAGCTTTCTTT. Amino acids: CAWSQDLNTEAFF. The chain carries TRBV30 and TRBJ1-1; unclear D gene. The CDR3 spans 13 residues. Germline values: CDR1 GTSNPN, CDR2 SVGIG (reference sequence). V lost 2 bases and J lost 0, with 7 bases in between.

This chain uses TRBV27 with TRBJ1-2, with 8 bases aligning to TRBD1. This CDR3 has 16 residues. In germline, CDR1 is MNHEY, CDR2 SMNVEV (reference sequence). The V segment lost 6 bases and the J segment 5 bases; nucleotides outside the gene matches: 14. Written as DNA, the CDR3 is TGTGCCAGCAGCCAAAACCACAGGGGGGGCGTTTATGGCTACACCTTC. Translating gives CASSQNHRGGVYGYTF.